Sequencing of this TCR beta chain was carried out in a study of T cell changes during pregnancy in multiple sclerosis. Assay used: immunoSEQ multiplex PCR; TCRdb lists only in-frame clones, some missing. The sample includes tens of thousands of clones, roughly 92% of them seen just once. This material consisted of CD4+ T cells from peripheral blood mononuclear cells, taken in the third trimester of pregnancy. The clonotype was recovered from a female donor in good health, enrolled as a control in a pregnancy study.

The CDR3 DNA reads as TGCGCCAGCAGCTTGGGACTAGCGGGGTACAATGAGCAGTTCTTC. It yields the protein CASSLGLAGYNEQFF. This chain uses TRBV5-1 with TRBJ2-1, with 11 bases aligning to TRBD2. Per germline, CDR1 SGHRS and CDR2 YFSETQ. The CDR3 contains 15 residues. The junction had 0 bases not matched to a gene; V was cut back by 0 bases and J by 4 bases.